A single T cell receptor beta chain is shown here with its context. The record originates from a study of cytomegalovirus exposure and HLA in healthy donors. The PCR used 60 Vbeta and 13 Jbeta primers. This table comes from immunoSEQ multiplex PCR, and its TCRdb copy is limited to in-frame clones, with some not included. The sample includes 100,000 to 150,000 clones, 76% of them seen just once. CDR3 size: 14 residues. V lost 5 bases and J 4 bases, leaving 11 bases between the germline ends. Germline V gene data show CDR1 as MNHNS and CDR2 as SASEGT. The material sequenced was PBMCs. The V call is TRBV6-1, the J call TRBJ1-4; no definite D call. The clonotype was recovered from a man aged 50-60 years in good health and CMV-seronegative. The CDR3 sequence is CASSRNRSNEKLFF. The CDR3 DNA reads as TGTGCCAGCAGTAGGAACAGAAGTAATGAAAAACTGTTTTTT.